Each of the 5 T cell receptor beta chains below was sequenced from the same sample in a study of blood T cell repertoires in COVID-19. Sequencing used immunoSEQ multiplex PCR; TCRdb keeps in-frame clones, though not all of them. Counted here are 140,000 to 150,000 clones, 78% occurring once; the ten biggest clones make up over 5%. The sequenced material came from PBMCs or T cells enriched from blood (not recorded which). The origin of the receptors is a woman in her 50s who had recovered from COVID-19.

The chain carries TRBV6-2 or TRBV6-3 and TRBJ1-2, with 7 bases identical to TRBD1. The trim removed 6 bases at V and 3 bases at J, leaving 7 bases unmatched. CDR3 length: 14 amino acids. Germline CDR1 reads MNHEY; CDR2 reads SVGEGT. CDR3 sequence reads: CASSRRTGDYGYTF. Here the CDR3 DNA reads TGTGCCAGCAGCCGCAGGACAGGCGACTATGGCTACACCTTC.

The V and J genes are TRBV19 and TRBJ1-5; D uncertain. Germline-derived CDR1 and CDR2 are LNHDA and SQIVND (reference sequence). With 4 bases removed from V and 7 bases from J, the gap between germline ends came to 11 bases. CDR3 length equals 13 residues. The CDR3 DNA reads as TGTGCCAGTAGTAGTCCAGGAATACAGCCCCAGCATTTT. Protein: CASSSPGIQPQHF.

The J gene is TRBJ2-7, the V gene TRBV7-2; 7 bases agree with TRBD1. With 5 bases clipped from V and 4 bases from J, the junction kept 8 bases outside the gene matches. This CDR3 contains 14 residues. Germline V gene data show CDR1 as SGHTA and CDR2 as FQGNSA. In nucleotides, the CDR3 is TGTGCCAGCAGCCCAAGACAGGGCCTTTACGAGCAGTACTTC. It translates to CASSPRQGLYEQYF.

The chain employs TRBV5-5 and TRBJ2-1; 9 nucleotides line up with TRBD2. CDR1 and CDR2 (germline): SGHKS, YYEKEE (reference sequence). The V gene end was trimmed by 2 bases and the J gene end by 2 bases; junction bases not matched to a gene: 5. The CDR3 totals 16 residues. CDR3 sequence: CASSLFLAGAYNEQFF. CDR3 DNA: TGTGCCAGCAGCTTATTTTTAGCGGGGGCCTACAATGAGCAGTTCTTC.

The rearrangement uses TRBV5-4 and TRBJ1-1; TRBD1 matches 7 bases. Germline V gives CDR1 SGHNT, CDR2 YYREEE (reference sequence). The junction had 16 bases not matched to a gene; V was cut back by 4 bases and J by 10 bases. This CDR3 spans 15 amino acids. The CDR3 loop is CASSPPGAGGRGAFF. The CDR3 DNA reads as TGTGCCAGCAGCCCTCCGGGGGCAGGGGGAAGAGGAGCTTTCTTT.